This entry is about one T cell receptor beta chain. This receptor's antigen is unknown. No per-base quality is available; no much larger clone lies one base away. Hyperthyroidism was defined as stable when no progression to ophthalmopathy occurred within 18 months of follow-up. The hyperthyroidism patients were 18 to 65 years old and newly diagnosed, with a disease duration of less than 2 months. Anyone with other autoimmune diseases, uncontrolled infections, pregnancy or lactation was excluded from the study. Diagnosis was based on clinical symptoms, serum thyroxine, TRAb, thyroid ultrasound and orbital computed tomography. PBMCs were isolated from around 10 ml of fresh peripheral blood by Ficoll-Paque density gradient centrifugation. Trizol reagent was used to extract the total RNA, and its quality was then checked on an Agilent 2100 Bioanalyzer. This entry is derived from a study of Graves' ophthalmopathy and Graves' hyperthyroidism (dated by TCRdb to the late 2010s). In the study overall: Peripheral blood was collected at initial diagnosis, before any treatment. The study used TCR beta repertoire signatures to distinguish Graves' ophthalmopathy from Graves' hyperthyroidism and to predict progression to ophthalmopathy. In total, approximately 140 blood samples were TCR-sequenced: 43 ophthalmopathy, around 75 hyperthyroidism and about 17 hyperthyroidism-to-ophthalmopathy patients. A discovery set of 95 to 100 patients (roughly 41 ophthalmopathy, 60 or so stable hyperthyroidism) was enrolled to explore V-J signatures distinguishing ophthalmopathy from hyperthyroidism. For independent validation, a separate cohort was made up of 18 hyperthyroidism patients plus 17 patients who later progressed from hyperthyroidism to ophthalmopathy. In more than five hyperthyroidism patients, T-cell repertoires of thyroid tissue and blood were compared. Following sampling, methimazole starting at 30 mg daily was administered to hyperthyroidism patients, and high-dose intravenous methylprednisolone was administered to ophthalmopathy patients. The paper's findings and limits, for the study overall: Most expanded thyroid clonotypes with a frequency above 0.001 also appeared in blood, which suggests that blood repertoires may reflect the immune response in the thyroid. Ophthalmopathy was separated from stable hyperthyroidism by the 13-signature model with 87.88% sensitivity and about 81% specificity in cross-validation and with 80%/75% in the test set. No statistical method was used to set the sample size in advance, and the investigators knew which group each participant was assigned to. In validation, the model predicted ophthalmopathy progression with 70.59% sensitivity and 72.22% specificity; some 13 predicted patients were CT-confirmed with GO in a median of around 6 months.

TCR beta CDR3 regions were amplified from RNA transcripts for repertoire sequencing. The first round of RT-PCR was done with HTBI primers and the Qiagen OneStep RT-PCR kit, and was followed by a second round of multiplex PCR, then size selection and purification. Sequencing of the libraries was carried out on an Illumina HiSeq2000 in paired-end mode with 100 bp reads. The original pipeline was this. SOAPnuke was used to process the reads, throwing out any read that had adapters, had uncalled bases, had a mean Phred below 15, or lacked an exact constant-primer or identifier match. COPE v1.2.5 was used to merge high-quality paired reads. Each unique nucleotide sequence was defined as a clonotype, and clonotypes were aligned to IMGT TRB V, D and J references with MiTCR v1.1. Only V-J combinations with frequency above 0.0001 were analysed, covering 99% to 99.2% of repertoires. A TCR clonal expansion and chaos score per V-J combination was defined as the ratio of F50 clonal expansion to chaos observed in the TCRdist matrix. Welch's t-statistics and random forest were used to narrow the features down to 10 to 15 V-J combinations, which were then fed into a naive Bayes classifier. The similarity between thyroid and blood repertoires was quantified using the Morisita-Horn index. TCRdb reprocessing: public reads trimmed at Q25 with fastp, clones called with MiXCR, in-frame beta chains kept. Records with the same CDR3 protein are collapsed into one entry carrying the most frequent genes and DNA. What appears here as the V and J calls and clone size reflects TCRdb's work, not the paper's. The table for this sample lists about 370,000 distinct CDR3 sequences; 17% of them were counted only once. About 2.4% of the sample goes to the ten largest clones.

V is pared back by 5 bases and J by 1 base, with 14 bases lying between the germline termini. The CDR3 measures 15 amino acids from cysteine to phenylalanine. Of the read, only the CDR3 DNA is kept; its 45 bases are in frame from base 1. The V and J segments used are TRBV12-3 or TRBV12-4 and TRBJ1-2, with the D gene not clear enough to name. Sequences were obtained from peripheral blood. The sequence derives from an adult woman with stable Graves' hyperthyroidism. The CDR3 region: CASSNPYLGNYGYTF. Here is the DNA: TGTGCCAGCAGTAACCCCTACCTGGGTAACTATGGCTACACCTTC.